What follows describes a single T cell receptor beta chain. Its antigen is not identified. There are 13 residues in the CDR3. Germline V CDR1 and CDR2: SGHRS, YFSETQ. Trimming cost V 5 bases and J 6 bases, with 13 bases left between them. This entry belongs to a study of radiotherapy plus CTLA-4 blockade in lung cancer. Study in general: Objective responses were recorded in around 18% of patients, with disease control recorded in roughly 31%. Study-level points and caveats: Blood saw expansion of tumor-derived TCR clones after radiotherapy plus ipilimumab.

TCRdb's table, derived via immunoSEQ multiplex PCR, lists solely in-frame clones and lacks some. Of 55,000 or so clones in the sample, just under 85% were seen once. The source material was peripheral blood, sampled from a patient treated with radiotherapy plus ipilimumab. This clonotype was obtained from a human donor with non-small cell lung cancer whose response to radiotherapy plus ipilimumab could not be evaluated. The chain joins TRBV5-1 to TRBJ2-3, with D maybe TRBD2 (6 bases). This CDR3 reads CASRAGLGDTQYF. The CDR3 nucleotides are TGCGCCAGCAGGGCGGGGTTGGGGGATACGCAGTATTTT.